A single sample gave rise to the 15 T cell receptor gamma chains below, sequenced in a study of gamma-delta T cells after stem cell transplantation. TCRdb reapplied CATT to the RT-PCR reads. Of 600 to 800 gamma-chain clones in the sample, about a tenth are singletons; the top ten hold less than 50%. Sequencing used gamma-delta T cells. The receptors were gathered from a human donor. It is not recorded whose cells these are; they may come from a transplant donor.

This clone has more than one count but fewer than ten. The TCRdb protein comes from a much larger clone and disagrees with this DNA's translation at residue 10, likely due to a read error; the protein given here is derived from the DNA. The rearrangement joins TRGV9 to TRGJ1 or TRGJ2. This CDR3 comprises 15 residues. J was trimmed by 6 bases and V by 0 bases; bases with no gene match: 11. The germline V gene has CDR1 GITISATS and CDR2 ISYDGTV (reference sequence). CDR3 amino acids: CALWEVQRGCYKKLF. Here the CDR3 DNA reads TGTGCCTTGTGGGAGGTGCAAAGGGGTTGTTATAAGAAACTCTTT.

This clone turned up a few times. This chain links TRGV9 with TRGJP. The CDR3 sequence is 18 residues long. V shed 0 bases and J 6 bases; nucleotides not matched to a gene: 8. Germline V gene sequence: CDR1 GITISATS, CDR2 ISYDGTV (reference sequence). CDR3 loop: CALWEVQGGELGKKIKVF. CDR3 in DNA: TGTGCCTTGTGGGAGGTGCAAGGGGGAGAGTTGGGCAAAAAAATCAAGGTATTT.

By proportion, this clone is large. Within the sample, other DNA sequences also encode this same CDR3. The chain links TRGV9 to TRGJP. With V trimmed by 1 base and J by 7 bases, 4 bases remained unmatched. Per the germline V gene, CDR1 is GITISATS and CDR2 is ISYDGTV (reference sequence). The CDR3 contains 16 residues. The CDR3 loop is CALWEVDELGKKIKVF. DNA for the CDR3: TGTGCCTTGTGGGAGGTCGACGAGTTGGGCAAAAAAATCAAGGTATTT.

The chain recombines TRGV9 with TRGJP. Germline V lookup: CDR1 GITISATS, CDR2 ISYDGTV (reference sequence). V shed 0 bases, J shed 10 bases, and the junction held 6 bases outside the gene matches. There are 16 residues in the CDR3. In nucleotides, the CDR3 is TGTGCCTTGTGGGAGGTGTCCCCCTTGGGCAAAAAAATCAAGGTATTT. Translating it yields CALWEVSPLGKKIKVF.

This clone is large (0.1 to 1%) within its sample. At the DNA level, this CDR3 is encoded by other sequences in the same sample as well. The chain joins TRGV9 to TRGJP. Germline loops: CDR1 GITISATS, CDR2 ISYDGTV (reference sequence). This CDR3 spans 18 amino acids. V shed 6 bases and J 6 bases; nucleotides not matched to a gene: 14. CDR3 sequence: CALWQPSQSELGKKIKVF. Here the CDR3 DNA reads TGTGCCTTGTGGCAGCCCAGTCAGTCAGAGTTGGGCAAAAAAATCAAGGTATTT.

By sample share, this clone is hyperexpanded. The same CDR3 is also encoded by other DNA sequences in this sample. CDR3 loop: CALWEVQELGKKIKVF. The DNA for the CDR3 is TGTGCCTTGTGGGAGGTCCAAGAGTTGGGCAAAAAAATCAAGGTATTT. J is TRGJP and V is TRGV9. Germline V gene sequence: CDR1 GITISATS, CDR2 ISYDGTV (reference sequence). The ends lost 1 base at V and 4 bases at J; junction bases unmatched: 1. CDR3 length: 16 residues.

This clone was counted between two and nine times. The chain has TRGV9 and TRGJP. Trimming took 0 bases from V and 8 from J; bases not matched to a gene: 4. This CDR3 comprises 16 residues. Per the germline V gene, CDR1 is GITISATS and CDR2 is ISYDGTV (reference sequence). This chain's CDR3 is CALWEVTQLGKKIKVF. As DNA, the CDR3 is TGTGCCTTGTGGGAGGTGACACAGTTGGGCAAAAAAATCAAGGTATTT.

In regard to this clone: The TCRdb protein, from a much larger clone, departs from this DNA's translation at residue 14, likely by read error; the protein shown derives from the DNA. This chain connects TRGV9 to TRGJP. This CDR3 has 16 amino acids. Germline V gene sequence: CDR1 GITISATS, CDR2 ISYDGTV (reference sequence). CDR3 nucleotides: TGTGCCTTGTGGGAGTTTCAAGAGTTGGGCAAAAAAATCGAGGTATTT. Its protein is CALWEFQELGKKIEVF.

Turning to this clone: At one end the junction does not follow the germline gene, possibly because of a read error. The same CDR3 can be traced to other DNA sequences in this sample. The CDR3 protein is CALWEVHELGKKIKVF. The CDR3, as DNA: TGTGCCTTGTGGGAGGTGCACGAGTTGGGTAAAAAAATCAAGGTATTT. The rearrangement joins TRGV9 to TRGJP. The CDR3 runs to 16 residues. Germline CDR1 and CDR2: GITISATS and ISYDGTV (reference sequence).

A remark on this clone: A far bigger clonotype differs at one base, so this is likely a read error. V is TRGV9 and J is TRGJP. CDR1 and CDR2 (germline): GITISATS, ISYDGTV (reference sequence). The CDR3 covers 17 residues. DNA for the CDR3: TGTGCCTTGTGGGAGGTGCTCCCAGAGTCGGGCAAAAAAATCAAGGTATTT. Amino acid sequence: CALWEVLPESGKKIKVF.

This clone is deemed large (0.1 to 1%). The V call is TRGV9, the J call TRGJ1 or TRGJ2. The CDR3 is 15 amino acids. V lost 0 bases and J lost 5; bases outside the gene matches: 10. CDR1 is GITISATS, CDR2 ISYDGTV, per germline (reference sequence). CDR3 coding DNA: TGTGCCTTGTGGGAGGTGTTAAATTATAATTATAAGAAACTCTTT. This gives the protein CALWEVLNYNYKKLF.

There are a few counts of this clone. The same CDR3 also results from other DNA sequences found in this sample. The chain couples TRGV9 to TRGJP. After removal of 1 base from V and 7 bases from J, the junction contained 4 bases not matched to a gene. Germline CDR1 reads GITISATS; CDR2 reads ISYDGTV (reference sequence). The CDR3 runs to 16 residues. CDR3 sequence: CALWEVYELGKKIKVF. For the CDR3, the DNA is TGTGCCTTGTGGGAGGTTTATGAGTTGGGCAAAAAAATCAAGGTATTT.

The sample holds a few counts of this clone. The protein in TCRdb stems from a much larger clone and differs at residue 7 from this DNA's translation, likely a read error; here the protein is translated from the DNA. The rearrangement links TRGV9 to TRGJP. The junction had 6 bases not matched to a gene; V was cut back by 4 bases and J by 6 bases. CDR1 is GITISATS, CDR2 ISYDGTV, per germline (reference sequence). This CDR3 spans 16 amino acids. The CDR3 nucleotides read TGTGCCTTGTGGGACCTCGTAGAGTTGGGCAAAAAAATCAAGGTATTT. Its protein product is CALWDLVELGKKIKVF.

This clone appeared a few times. V usage is TRGV9 and J usage is TRGJP. V was clipped by 4 bases and J by 5 bases; unmatched bases: 5. Germline lookup yields CDR1 GITISATS and CDR2 ISYDGTV (reference sequence). CDR3 length equals 16 residues. CDR3 loop: CALWDEKELGKKIKVF. DNA of the CDR3: TGTGCCTTGTGGGATGAAAAAGAGTTGGGCAAAAAAATCAAGGTATTT.

By frequency in the sample, this clone is large. In the same sample, other DNA sequences code for this CDR3. The chain has TRGV9 and TRGJP. The germline gives CDR1 GITISATS, CDR2 ISYDGTV (reference sequence). J was trimmed by 1 base and V by 4 bases; bases with no gene match: 1. This CDR3 is 16 amino acids long. CDR3 sequence (DNA): TGTGCCTTGTGGGAAGGGCAAGAGTTGGGCAAAAAAATCAAGGTATTT. It codes for CALWEGQELGKKIKVF.